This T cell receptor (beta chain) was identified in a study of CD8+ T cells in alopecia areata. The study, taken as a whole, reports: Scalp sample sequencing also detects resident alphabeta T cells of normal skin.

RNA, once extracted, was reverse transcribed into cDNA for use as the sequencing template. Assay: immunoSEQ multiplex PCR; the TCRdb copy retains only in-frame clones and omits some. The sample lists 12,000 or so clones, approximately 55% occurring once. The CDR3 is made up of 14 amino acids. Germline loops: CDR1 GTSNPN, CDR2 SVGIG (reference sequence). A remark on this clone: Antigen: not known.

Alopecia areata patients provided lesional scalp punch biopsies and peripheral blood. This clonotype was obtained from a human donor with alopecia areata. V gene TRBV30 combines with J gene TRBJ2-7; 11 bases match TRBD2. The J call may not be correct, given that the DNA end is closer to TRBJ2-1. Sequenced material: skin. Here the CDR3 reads CAWSPGLAVNEQFF. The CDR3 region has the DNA TGTGCCTGGAGTCCGGGACTAGCGGTAAATGAGCAGTTCTTC.